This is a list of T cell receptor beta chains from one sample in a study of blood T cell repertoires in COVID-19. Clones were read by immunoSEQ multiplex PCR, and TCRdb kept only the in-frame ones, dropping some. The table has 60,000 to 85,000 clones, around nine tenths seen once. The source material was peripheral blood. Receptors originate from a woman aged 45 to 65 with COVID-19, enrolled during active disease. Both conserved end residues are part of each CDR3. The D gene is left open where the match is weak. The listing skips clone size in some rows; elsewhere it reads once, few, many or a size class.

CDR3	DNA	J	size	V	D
CASSVGQTGNTIYF	TGTGCCAGTAGTGTCGGACAGACTGGAAACACCATATATTTT	TRBJ1-3	.	TRBV19	.
CASYSPQGGYYGYTF	TGTGCCAGCTACTCCCCACAGGGGGGCTACTATGGCTACACCTTC	TRBJ1-2	.	TRBV2	TRBD1
CASKELAGPSYEQYF	TGTGCCAGCAAGGAACTAGCGGGGCCCTCCTACGAGCAGTACTTC	TRBJ2-7	once	TRBV6-5	TRBD2
CASSLTSGGGGYTF	TGTGCCAGCAGCTTAACTAGCGGGGGAGGCGGCTACACCTTC	TRBJ1-2	.	TRBV7-3	.
CSVVALAGGREQYF	TGCAGCGTTGTAGCTTTAGCGGGAGGGCGGGAGCAGTACTTC	TRBJ2-7	.	TRBV29-1	TRBD2
CASRRAGSTDTQYF	TGTGCCAGCCGCCGCGCAGGTAGCACAGATACGCAGTATTTT	TRBJ2-3	.	TRBV27	.
CASTSRGYEQYF	TGTGCCAGCACTTCCAGAGGGTACGAGCAGTACTTC	TRBJ2-7	.	TRBV3-1/TRBV3-2	.
CASSPGGGRSSGNTIYF	TGTGCCAGCAGCCCTGGGGGGGGGCGAAGCTCTGGAAACACCATATATTTT	TRBJ1-3	few	TRBV7-6	.
CAISESYSGGANVLTF	TGTGCCATCAGTGAGTCCTACTCGGGAGGGGCCAACGTCCTGACTTTC	TRBJ2-6	.	TRBV10-3	.
CASSQAGGRGEQFF	TGTGCCAGCAGCCAAGCCGGCGGGAGGGGAGAGCAGTTCTTC	TRBJ2-1	.	TRBV3-1/TRBV3-2	TRBD2
CASSRENRATYEQYF	TGTGCCAGCAGCCGGGAAAACAGGGCCACCTACGAGCAGTACTTC	TRBJ2-7	.	TRBV3-1/TRBV3-2	.
CASRQGQAGEQYF	TGTGCCAGCAGACAGGGACAGGCCGGGGAGCAGTACTTC	TRBJ2-7	few	TRBV28	TRBD1
CASSQDGIPGNTIYF	TGTGCCAGCAGCCAGGACGGGATTCCGGGAAACACCATATATTTT	TRBJ1-3	.	TRBV7-9	.
CASTSGRGTDTQYF	TGTGCCAGCACTAGCGGGAGGGGCACAGATACGCAGTATTTT	TRBJ2-3	.	TRBV2	TRBD2
CASSPLAGSSYEQYF	TGTGCCAGCAGTCCTCTAGCGGGCAGCTCCTACGAGCAGTACTTC	TRBJ2-7	.	TRBV27	TRBD2
CASSRGTGAFF	TGTGCCAGCAGCCGGGGGACCGGAGCTTTCTTT	TRBJ1-1	.	TRBV5-6	.
CASSIDQGLAGLNGQFF	TGTGCCAGTAGTATAGATCAGGGACTAGCGGGATTGAATGGGCAGTTCTTC	TRBJ2-1	.	TRBV19	TRBD2
CASSRQESSYNEQFF	TGTGCCAGCTCACGACAGGAGAGCTCCTACAATGAGCAGTTCTTC	TRBJ2-1	.	TRBV18	.
CASSSRGAQGADNEQFF	TGTGCCAGCAGCTCTAGGGGAGCACAGGGGGCGGACAATGAGCAGTTCTTC	TRBJ2-1	few	TRBV7-8	TRBD1
CASSLGQGRYEQYF	TGTGCCAGTAGTCTGGGACAGGGCAGGTACGAGCAGTACTTC	TRBJ2-7	.	TRBV19	TRBD1